This T cell receptor (beta chain) stems from a study of cytomegalovirus exposure and HLA in healthy donors. Turning to the study itself: Earlier findings included 117 million unique TCR beta sequences obtained from about 170 million T cells.

CDR1 and CDR2 from the germline V gene are SGHTA and FQGNSA. The V end was cut by 2 bases, the J end by 3 bases, with 11 bases between. CDR3 length equals 14 residues. Study results and caveats: Later on, a genetic analysis was performed. It linked a missense variant in DCLRE1C with V- and J-gene trimming of TCR beta. Further analysis was carried out later, and it showed several of the most significant clusters appearing linked to common viral pathogens.

The primer mix had 60 Vbeta and 13 Jbeta primers. This table comes from immunoSEQ multiplex PCR, and its TCRdb copy is limited to in-frame clones, with some not included. This sample has some 170,000 clones; about 80% occur once, and the top ten carry around 2.4%. About this clone itself: The antigen is unknown.

The origin of this receptor is a woman aged 25 to 39 in good health and CMV-seronegative. The sample taken for sequencing was PBMCs. This chain links TRBV7-2 with TRBJ2-7; possible D gene TRBD2, 6 bases. CDR3 region: CASSLPSGGYEQYF. CDR3 in DNA: TGTGCCAGCAGCTTACCTTCCGGGGGCTACGAGCAGTACTTC.